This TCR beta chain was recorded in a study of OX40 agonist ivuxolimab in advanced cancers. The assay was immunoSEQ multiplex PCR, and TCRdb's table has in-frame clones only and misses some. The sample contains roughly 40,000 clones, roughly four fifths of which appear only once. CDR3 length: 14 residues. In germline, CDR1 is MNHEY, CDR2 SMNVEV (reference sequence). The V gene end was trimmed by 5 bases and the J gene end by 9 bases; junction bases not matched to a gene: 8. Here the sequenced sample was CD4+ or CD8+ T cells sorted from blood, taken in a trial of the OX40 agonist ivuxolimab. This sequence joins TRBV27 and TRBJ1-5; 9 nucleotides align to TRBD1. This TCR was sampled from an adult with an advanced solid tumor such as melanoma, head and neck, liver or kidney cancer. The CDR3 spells CASSLTGGISPQHF. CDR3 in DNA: TGTGCCAGCAGTCTGACAGGGGGGATCTCGCCCCAGCATTTT.